This T cell receptor beta chain came from a study of patients and donors after allogeneic stem cell transplantation. MiXCR, run by TCRdb on the RT-PCR reads, gives a single entry per CDR3 protein. Of 95,000 to 120,000 distinct CDR3 sequences in the sample, roughly 37% are singletons; the top ten hold roughly 27%. In germline, CDR1 is LNHNV, CDR2 YYDKDF (reference sequence). The CDR3 length is 11 residues. V gave up 4 bases and J gave up 5 bases, with 5 bases separating them. This clonotype was found a few times. Sequencing input: blood, either unsorted or a sorted T cell fraction (not recorded which). The TCR was taken from a human donor who was either an allogeneic HSCT recipient or a stem cell or donor lymphocyte infusion donor (not recorded which). It is not recorded whose cells these are; they may come from a transplant donor. The genes are TRBV15 and TRBJ2-5; no definite D call. As DNA, the CDR3 is TGTGCCACCAGCATGCGGGAGACCCAGTACTTC. It codes for CATSMRETQYF.